The clone carrying this T cell receptor (beta chain) turned up a few times. TCRdb re-analysed the 5' RACE reads in MiXCR, keeping a single row per CDR3 protein. The sample lists approximately 240,000 distinct CDR3 sequences; about 17% were seen once. The sample comes from a study of T-cell memory formation after mild COVID-19. Germline lookup yields CDR1 SGHAT and CDR2 FQNNGV. Trimming pared 3 bases from V and 7 bases from J, leaving 16 bases between. This CDR3 is built from 14 residues. Sequencing was carried out using PBMCs or a T cell subset sorted from them (not recorded which). This clonotype was sampled from a young man who had mild COVID-19 (a few samples of this study predate the infection). Cell type and time point are not known. The chain carries TRBV11-2 and TRBJ2-7; D may be TRBD1 or TRBD2 (5 bases each). CDR3 protein: CASSLAAGPGEQYV. CDR3 in DNA: TGTGCCAGCAGCTTGGCGGCGGGCCCAGGGGAGCAGTACGTC.